These 27 T cell receptor beta chains were all obtained from the same sample, sequenced in a study of vaccination effects on CD4 cells after COVID-19. No cognate antigen is known for these TCRs. Ahead of sequencing, the ViraFEST assay grew antigen-specific CD4+ T cells using viral peptide pools. Cells that had been cultured for approximately eleven days were the source of isolated CD4+ T cells. Vaccine administered to participants consisted of two doses of either BNT162b2 or mRNA-1273. The table came from immunoSEQ multiplex PCR; TCRdb's copy has only in-frame clones and leaves some out. In the table there are roughly 70,000 clones, under 80% of which are singletons. This specimen was CD4+ T cells from PBMCs cultured with HCoV-OC43 spike peptides, taken after COVID-19 vaccination. Subset meaning: HCoV-OC43 spike overlapping peptide pool stimulation. These receptors all come from a human donor who received a COVID-19 vaccine.

The rearrangement joins TRBV19 to TRBJ2-2, with D perhaps TRBD1 or TRBD2 (5 bases each). V was pared by 5 bases and J by 5 bases, with 21 bases between. Germline CDR1 is LNHDA and CDR2 is SQIVND (reference sequence). The CDR3 length is 17 residues. For the CDR3, the DNA is TGTGCCAGTAGTCCTATACCGGGACGGACCATGACCGGGGAGCTGTTTTTT. It translates to CASSPIPGRTMTGELFF.

This clone was seen only once. This sequence joins TRBV9 and TRBJ2-3; D remains unclear. The CDR3 totals 13 residues. V was clipped by 4 bases and J by 6 bases, with 12 bases between them. The germline V gene has CDR1 SGDLS and CDR2 YYNGEE. Here the CDR3 reads CASSPRSYDTQYF. CDR3 coding DNA: TGTGCCAGCAGCCCTCGCTCCTACGATACGCAGTATTTT.

The V call is TRBV24-1, the J call TRBJ2-3; D is ambiguous. Germline V gene sequence: CDR1 KGHDR, CDR2 SFDVKD. The CDR3 totals 14 residues. V was cut by 1 base and J by 4 bases, with 8 bases left in between. The CDR3 here is CATSDLAEADTQYF. The DNA for the CDR3 is TGTGCCACCAGTGATTTAGCCGAAGCAGATACGCAGTATTTT.

V is TRBV25-1 and J is TRBJ1-1; D is possibly TRBD1 (5 bases). V lost 7 bases and J lost 9, with 15 bases in between. The CDR3 spans 12 residues. CDR1 and CDR2 from the germline V gene are MGHDK and SYGVNS. CDR3 coding DNA: TGTGCCAGCACTGGGACGATAGGTAAAGCTTTCTTT. This sequence encodes CASTGTIGKAFF.

This chain uses TRBV5-1 with TRBJ1-4; D unresolved. Germline V gene data show CDR1 as SGHRS and CDR2 as YFSETQ. The CDR3 length is 14 residues. Trimming cost V 3 bases and J 8 bases, with 14 bases left between them. The CDR3 sequence is CASSSGLSGEKLFF. The CDR3 DNA sequence: TGCGCCAGCAGCTCTGGCCTCTCAGGAGAAAAACTGTTTTTT.

This clone occurred a few times. CDR3 amino acids: CASSLVGGANTEAFF. The DNA of the CDR3 is TGCGCCAGCAGCTTGGTGGGGGGGGCGAACACTGAAGCTTTCTTT. This chain connects TRBV5-1 to TRBJ1-1; D may be TRBD1 (6 bases). Germline loops: CDR1 SGHRS, CDR2 YFSETQ. Trimming shortened V by 0 bases and J by 1 base, and 10 bases separated the two germline ends. The CDR3 totals 15 residues.

The chain recombines TRBV19 with TRBJ2-7; D gene unclear. V lost 5 bases and J lost 3, with 11 bases in between. Germline CDR1 and CDR2: LNHDA and SQIVND (reference sequence). This CDR3 region has 13 residues. CDR3 nucleotide sequence: TGTGCCAGTAGTCCAGGACGGAACTACGAGCAGTACGTC. As protein: CASSPGRNYEQYV.

The chain has TRBV5-4 and TRBJ2-5, with D unclear. Trimming cost V 0 bases and J 5 bases, with 11 bases left between them. The CDR3 is made up of 14 amino acids. Germline CDR1 is SGHNT and CDR2 is YYREEE (reference sequence). CDR3 nucleotide sequence: TGTGCCAGCAGCTTGGACAACTTAGAGGAGACCCAGTACTTC. It codes for CASSLDNLEETQYF.

The chain combines TRBV19 with TRBJ1-5; TRBD1 matches at 8 bases. This CDR3 has 16 residues. Unmatched junction bases numbered 12, after V lost 9 bases and J lost 2 bases. Germline-derived CDR1 and CDR2 are LNHDA and SQIVND (reference sequence). This CDR3 reads CASKRKPGQGNQPQHF. CDR3 coding DNA: TGTGCCAGCAAAAGGAAACCGGGACAGGGCAATCAGCCCCAGCATTTT.

This clone was found a few times. This chain uses TRBV10-3 with TRBJ2-1; TRBD2 matches 15 bases. Germline trimming cut 4 bases from V and 9 bases from J; bases unmatched to any gene: 10. This CDR3 is 17 amino acids long. The germline gives CDR1 ENHRY, CDR2 SYGVKD. The CDR3 sequence: CAISGTSGGVGVGEQFF. In DNA form, the CDR3 reads TGTGCCATCAGTGGGACTAGCGGGGGGGTGGGTGTGGGTGAGCAGTTCTTC.

The J gene is TRBJ1-3, the V gene TRBV9, with a possible D match to TRBD1 (5 bases). CDR1 and CDR2 (germline): SGDLS, YYNGEE. This CDR3 has 16 residues. V dropped 6 bases and J dropped 0 bases, with 16 bases sitting between them. CDR3 DNA sequence: TGTGCCAGCACTGCTACTGGGGCGTTCTCTGGAAACACCATATATTTT. Protein sequence: CASTATGAFSGNTIYF.

The CDR3 coding sequence is TGTGCCAGCAGTCGGCGTGTGGGCGGGGGATCAGCAGATACGCAGTATTTT. Its translation: CASSRRVGGGSADTQYF. The rearrangement joins TRBV6-2 or TRBV6-3 to TRBJ2-3; 7 nucleotides agree with TRBD2. Trimming removed 5 bases from V and 4 bases from J; junction bases left unmatched: 15. Germline CDR1 is MNHEY and CDR2 is SVGEGT. This CDR3 has 17 residues.

The chain's CDR3 is CASSLFGVAGMGVQETQYF. In nucleotides, the CDR3 is TGTGCCAGCAGCTTATTCGGGGTAGCGGGGATGGGGGTCCAAGAGACCCAGTACTTC. This chain uses TRBV7-2 with TRBJ2-5; 8 bases line up with TRBD2. Germline V gene sequence: CDR1 SGHTA, CDR2 FQGNSA. This CDR3 comprises 19 residues. V was clipped by 2 bases and J by 1 base; unmatched bases: 15.

The CDR3 DNA is TGTGCCAGCAGCTTGGGTCTTGGTGTCCCGACCCAGTACTTC. Residues: CASSLGLGVPTQYF. This chain connects TRBV7-2 to TRBJ2-5; D remains ambiguous. The V gene's germline CDR1 is SGHTA and CDR2 FQGNSA. Trimming left V 3 bases short and J 7 bases short, with 15 bases between. This CDR3 contains 14 residues.

This rearrangement joins TRBV6-5 to TRBJ1-5; possible D gene TRBD1, 5 bases. CDR3 length: 13 residues. Germline-derived CDR1 and CDR2 are MNHEY and SVGAGI. V lost 7 bases, J lost 7 bases, and 14 bases lay in between. The DNA for the CDR3 is TGTGCCAGCATGCAGGGTATATGGCAGCCCCAGCATTTT. As protein: CASMQGIWQPQHF.

This clone showed up just a few times. The genes are TRBV28 and TRBJ1-2; no clear D gene. Trimming shortened V by 5 bases and J by 0 bases, and 13 bases separated the two germline ends. In germline, CDR1 is MDHEN, CDR2 SYDVKM. This CDR3 spans 15 amino acids. The CDR3 region has the DNA TGTGCCAGCAGTCCCCGGTTTGCTCCTAACTATGGCTACACCTTC. Translating gives CASSPRFAPNYGYTF.

The chain recombines TRBV7-2 with TRBJ2-5, with 8 bases that match TRBD1. The CDR3 is made up of 15 amino acids. In germline, CDR1 is SGHTA, CDR2 FQGNSA. Trimming took 5 bases from V and 7 from J; bases not matched to a gene: 12. CDR3 region: CASSAQSGGLLTQYF. The CDR3 DNA is TGTGCCAGCAGCGCCCAATCAGGGGGCCTGCTGACCCAGTACTTC.

The rearrangement links TRBV24-1 to TRBJ2-5; D tentatively fits TRBD1 or TRBD2 (5 bases each). This CDR3 comprises 12 residues. CDR1 and CDR2 from the germline V gene are KGHDR and SFDVKD. With 9 bases removed from V and 4 bases from J, the gap between germline ends came to 11 bases. CDR3 in amino acids: CATRGSGETQYF. The DNA for the CDR3 is TGTGCCACCCGGGGCAGCGGAGAGACCCAGTACTTC.

This clone was found a few times. This chain joins TRBV5-1 and TRBJ2-2, with D tentatively TRBD1 or TRBD2 (5 bases each). Germline V gene lookup returns CDR1 SGHRS and CDR2 YFSETQ. The CDR3 extends over 15 amino acids. The V end was cut by 5 bases, the J end by 0 bases, with 11 bases between. The CDR3 loop reads CASSRDVANTGELFF. The CDR3 bases are TGCGCCAGCAGTCGGGACGTCGCGAACACCGGGGAGCTGTTTTTT.

V is TRBV28 and J is TRBJ1-2, with 8 bases that match TRBD1. The CDR3 is 16 residues long. The V and J ends lost 5 bases and 4 bases, in that order; junction bases with no gene match: 12. Germline V lookup: CDR1 MDHEN, CDR2 SYDVKM. In DNA form, the CDR3 reads TGTGCCAGCAGTCCGTACAGGGGGGGGTTTGCCTATGGCTACACCTTC. This gives the protein CASSPYRGGFAYGYTF.

The chain recombines TRBV14 with TRBJ1-6, with 7 bases aligning to TRBD1. The CDR3 has 14 amino acids. J lost 8 bases, V lost 3 bases, and 4 bases had no gene match. Germline-derived CDR1 and CDR2 are SGHDN and FVKESK. The CDR3 DNA reads as TGTGCCAGCAGCCACAGACAGGGCTATTCACCCCTCCACTTT. Translation gives CASSHRQGYSPLHF.

This sequence joins TRBV9 and TRBJ2-1, with D possibly TRBD2 on 6 matching bases. CDR3 length: 14 residues. Trimming removed 4 bases at V and 5 bases at J, with 13 bases between. The V gene's germline CDR1 is SGDLS and CDR2 YYNGEE. This CDR3 is CASSQGLGDNEQFF. For the CDR3, the DNA is TGTGCCAGCAGCCAGGGACTCGGAGACAATGAGCAGTTCTTC.

The chain links TRBV11-3 to TRBJ2-5; 7 bases are a match to TRBD1. The length of the CDR3 is 15 residues. V trimming: 3 bases; J trimming: 5 bases; junction bases outside the gene matches: 9. Germline lookup yields CDR1 SGHNT and CDR2 YENEEA. CDR3 DNA sequence: TGTGCCAGCAGCTTGACACAGGGGATCCTGGAGACCCAGTACTTC. Amino acids: CASSLTQGILETQYF.

The chain uses TRBV6-1 and TRBJ2-2; D remains ambiguous. V lost 1 base, J lost 2 bases, and 8 bases lay in between. Germline-derived CDR1 and CDR2 are MNHNS and SASEGT. This CDR3 is 15 amino acids long. The CDR3: CASSEDRTNTGELFF. CDR3 nucleotide sequence: TGTGCCAGCAGTGAAGACCGTACTAACACCGGGGAGCTGTTTTTT.

V gene TRBV19 combines with J gene TRBJ1-4; D perhaps matches TRBD1 (6 bases). The CDR3 has 14 amino acids. Germline V gene lookup returns CDR1 LNHDA and CDR2 SQIVND (reference sequence). The V end lost 6 bases, the J end lost 4 bases, and 12 bases lay between the germline ends. The CDR3 protein is CASRGAAVNEKLFF. The CDR3 region has the DNA TGTGCCAGTAGGGGGGCGGCAGTTAATGAAAAACTGTTTTTT.

The gene calls are TRBV6-5 and TRBJ1-1; D not certain. V lost 2 bases to trimming and J lost 5 bases, with 12 bases between them. Germline V gene data show CDR1 as MNHEY and CDR2 as SVGAGI. The CDR3 is made up of 14 amino acids. This chain's CDR3 is CASSYDPLGTEAFF. CDR3 coding DNA: TGTGCCAGCAGTTACGACCCACTGGGGACTGAAGCTTTCTTT.

This clone was counted a few times. This chain uses TRBV27 with TRBJ1-2; 7 positions match TRBD1. Germline V gene lookup returns CDR1 MNHEY and CDR2 SMNVEV (reference sequence). The CDR3 is 15 amino acids. V shed 4 bases and J 4 bases; nucleotides not matched to a gene: 9. CDR3 DNA: TGTGCCAGCAGTTCCGTCCACAGGGGAGGCTATGGCTACACCTTC. Translation: CASSSVHRGGYGYTF.